These 10 T cell receptor beta chains originate from one sample sequenced in a study of naive and memory T cell subsets. Their antigens are not known. The beta constant-region primer was an equimolar mix of two oligonucleotides covering TRBC1 and TRBC2. Nested alpha and beta constant-region primers with the SP2 primer drove four PCR rounds on ligated cDNA. A single record per CDR3 protein comes from TCRdb applying MiXCR to the UMI-ligation and nested PCR reads. Among 150,000 or so distinct CDR3 sequences listed, roughly 22% were seen once. General study points: A few larger clonotypes appeared in naive repertoires, especially CD8, possibly memory cells re-expressing CD45RA.

Sequenced material: naive CD4+ T cells from blood. Source of these receptors: a human donor in good health.

The chain employs TRBV12-3 or TRBV12-4 and TRBJ2-1, with a weak D call TRBD2 (5 bases). The CDR3 is 14 amino acids. V lost 3 bases, J lost 2 bases, and 8 bases lay in between. This chain's CDR3 is CASSLRVPYNEQFF. CDR3 DNA sequence: TGTGCCAGCAGTTTGAGGGTCCCCTACAATGAGCAGTTCTTC.

A few counts support this clonotype. The chain couples TRBV7-2 to TRBJ2-7; D remains unclear. Germline CDR1 and CDR2: SGHTA and FQGNSA. CDR3 length: 13 residues. V gave up 5 bases and J gave up 7 bases, with 15 bases separating them. The CDR3 sequence: CASSPHPVREQYF. The CDR3 DNA is TGTGCCAGCAGCCCGCACCCGGTCCGGGAGCAGTACTTC. Supplemented by reference TRBV7-2 and TRBJ2-7, the full variable domain reads GAGVSQSPSNKVTEKGKDVELRCDPISGHTALYWYRQSLGQGLEFLIYFQGNSAPDKSGLPSDRFSAERTGGSVSTLTIQRTQQEDSAVYLCASSPHPVREQYFGPGTRLTVT.

To note about this clonotype: This CDR3 fails to terminate in the conserved phenylalanine or tryptophan, so it likely reflects a read error. The chain links TRBV29-1 to TRBJ2-1, with 10 positions matching TRBD1. The CDR3 runs 13 residues. V was clipped by 7 bases and J by 7 bases; unmatched bases: 7. Germline values: CDR1 SQVTM, CDR2 ANQGSEA. In DNA form, the CDR3 reads TGCAGCGCCCAGGGACAGGGGATTAATGAGCAGTTCCTC. Protein: CSAQGQGINEQFL.

In its sample, this clonotype was seen many times. The rearrangement joins TRBV6-5 to TRBJ2-7, with D unresolved. The CDR3 extends over 16 amino acids. From germline, CDR1 is MNHEY and CDR2 SVGAGI. V lost 1 base to trimming and J lost 3 bases, with 16 bases between them. The CDR3 DNA sequence: TGTGCCAGCAGTTACTATCCTCCTACCAAGGGCTACGAGCAGTACTTC. Translation: CASSYYPPTKGYEQYF.

This clonotype has more than one count but fewer than ten. V is TRBV29-1 and J is TRBJ2-7; D might be TRBD2 (6 bases). The CDR3 runs 13 residues. Germline V gene lookup returns CDR1 SQVTM and CDR2 ANQGSEA. V dropped 4 bases and J dropped 0 bases, with 10 bases sitting between them. The CDR3 DNA sequence: TGCAGCGTTGGTGGGAGGCACTCCTACGAGCAGTACTTC. It encodes CSVGGRHSYEQYF.

This clonotype turned up a few times. The rearrangement links TRBV29-1 to TRBJ2-3; D is unresolved. This CDR3 comprises 10 residues. Germline assignment: CDR1 SQVTM and CDR2 ANQGSEA. V was pared by 7 bases and J by 4 bases, with 6 bases between. The CDR3 region has the DNA TGCAGCGCAAGCGCAGATACGCAGTATTTT. Amino acids: CSASADTQYF.

This clonotype was counted between two and nine times. Here the CDR3 reads CASSSRASVNEQFF. CDR3 DNA sequence: TGTGCCAGCAGCTCCCGGGCCTCAGTGAATGAGCAGTTCTTC. The chain is built from TRBV7-6 and TRBJ2-1; D unresolved. Trimming removed 4 bases from V and 7 bases from J, with 14 bases in between. The CDR3 runs 14 residues. CDR1 is SGHVS, CDR2 FNYEAQ, per germline.

This clonotype came up many times. This rearrangement joins TRBV11-2 to TRBJ2-1; 11 bases fit TRBD2. Germline V lookup: CDR1 SGHAT, CDR2 FQNNGV. V lost 5 bases and J lost 7; bases outside the gene matches: 7. CDR3 length: 15 amino acids. DNA for the CDR3: TGTGCCAGCAGCAATCTAGCGGGAGGACGTAATGAGCAGTTCTTC. Residues: CASSNLAGGRNEQFF.

V and J are TRBV12-3 or TRBV12-4 and TRBJ1-3; D may be TRBD1 (6 bases). The CDR3 is 15 amino acids. V lost 6 bases, J lost 0 bases, and 12 bases lay in between. The CDR3 region is CASSWDIHSGNTIYF. As DNA, the CDR3 is TGTGCCAGCAGCTGGGACATCCACTCTGGAAACACCATATATTTT.

J is TRBJ2-7 and V is TRBV27, with 9 bases that match TRBD1. CDR3 size: 14 residues. V shed 5 bases and J 5 bases; nucleotides not matched to a gene: 7. Germline-derived CDR1 and CDR2 are MNHEY and SMNVEV (reference sequence). This CDR3 is CASSTGQGWHEQYF. DNA for the CDR3: TGTGCCAGCAGTACCGGACAGGGGTGGCACGAGCAGTACTTC.